Listed below are T cell receptor beta chains from one sample, sequenced in a study of CD8 T cells in Susac syndrome. A single record per CDR3 protein comes from TCRdb applying MiXCR to the immunoSEQ multiplex PCR reads. Here the sample spans under 200,000 distinct CDR3 sequences, 85% to 95% being singletons. The specimen was CD8+ T cells from PBMCs. The receptors were gathered from a human donor with multiple sclerosis. Each CDR3 is given with its conserved first and last residue. A D gene is named only where the DNA matches it firmly. Size is omitted from some rows. Given values are once, few, many or a class for expanded clones.

TRBV19	TRBJ2-2	.	.	TGTGCCAGTAGTATAGGACCCGGGGAGCTGTTTTTT	CASSIGPGELFF
TRBV2	TRBJ2-1	TRBD2	.	TGTGTTTCCGGGACTAGCGGGGGGTGGACCTACAATGAGCAGTTCTTC	CVSGTSGGWTYNEQFF
TRBV12-5	TRBJ2-7	.	.	TGTGCTAGTGGTTTTGACAGGGAGGAGTACTTC	CASGFDREEYF
TRBV3-1	TRBJ1-1	.	.	TGTGCCAGCAGCCAAGATGGCGTCACTGAAGCTTTCTTT	CASSQDGVTEAFF
TRBV29-1	TRBJ2-3	TRBD2	.	TGCAGCGTTGAAGATCAGGGACTAGCGGGAGATACGCAGTATTTT	CSVEDQGLAGDTQYF
TRBV29-1	TRBJ2-1	.	.	TGCAGCGTTGACGGTGAGCAGTTCTTC	CSVDGEQFF
TRBV29-1	TRBJ2-5	TRBD2	.	TGCAGCGTTGGAACTAGCGGCCCTCAAGAGACCCAGTACTTC	CSVGTSGPQETQYF
TRBV28	TRBJ2-1	.	.	TGTGCCAGCAGTTCCAGCCAACTTACCAATGAGCAGTTCTTC	CASSSSQLTNEQFF
TRBV3-1	TRBJ1-1	.	.	TGTGCCAGCAGCCAAGGAGGAGTAAACACTGAAGCTTTCTTT	CASSQGGVNTEAFF
TRBV9	TRBJ2-1	.	.	TGTGCCAGCACCGTCGGGCTAGCTCTAGGAAATGAGCAGTTCTTC	CASTVGLALGNEQFF
TRBV29-1	TRBJ1-1	.	.	TGCAGCGTCCCTATAGATTTATCCACACCAGGAGACACTGAAGCTTTCTTT	CSVPIDLSTPGDTEAFF
TRBV2	TRBJ1-2	.	.	TGTGCCAGCAGTGAAGCGCTTCCTCAGGCCTATAATGGCTACACCTTC	CASSEALPQAYNGYTF
TRBV9	TRBJ2-5	.	.	TGTGCCAGCAGCGAGGGGGTGACGTACCAAGAGACCCAGTACTTC	CASSEGVTYQETQYF
TRBV4-1	TRBJ2-1	.	few	TGCGCCAGCAGCCAACTCGGACAGAGTGATGAGCAGTTCTTC	CASSQLGQSDEQFF
TRBV6-5	TRBJ2-1	.	.	TGTGCCAGCAGTTACTCGAACGATGAGCAGTTCTTC	CASSYSNDEQFF
TRBV28	TRBJ2-7	.	.	TGTGCCAGCAATCGCCCGGCACAGATCTACGAGCAGTACTTC	CASNRPAQIYEQYF
TRBV20-1	TRBJ1-5	.	.	TGCAGTGCTACCCAGTGGAATCAGCCCCAGCATTTT	CSATQWNQPQHF
TRBV7-9	TRBJ2-7	TRBD1	.	TGTGCCAGCAGCCACCAGACAGGGGGCCAATACGAGCAGTACTTC	CASSHQTGGQYEQYF
TRBV27	TRBJ2-7	TRBD1	.	TGTGCCAGCAGTGTCCGGGACAGGGAGTACGAGCAGTACTTC	CASSVRDREYEQYF
TRBV10-3	TRBJ1-2	.	.	TGTGCCATAAAACCCCTTGGGAATAACTATGGCTACACCTTC	CAIKPLGNNYGYTF
TRBV12-3/TRBV12-4	TRBJ2-1	TRBD1	.	TGTGCCAGCAGCCCAGGTGAGGGGACAGGGAGGATCCCCGCCAGCCATGAGCAGTTCTTC	CASSPGEGTGRIPASHEQFF
TRBV7-6	TRBJ2-5	.	.	TGTGCCAGCAGCCCAGGGTACCAAGAGACCCAGTACTTC	CASSPGYQETQYF
TRBV13	TRBJ2-7	.	.	TGTGCCAGCAGCCCCACCGTATGGGGAAGCTCCTACGAGCAGTACTTC	CASSPTVWGSSYEQYF
TRBV27	TRBJ1-2	.	.	TGTGCCAGCAGCACCGCCAGATCCTATGGCTACACCTTC	CASSTARSYGYTF
TRBV5-1	TRBJ2-1	.	.	TGCGCCAGCAGCCCGGTCGGAGTCAATGAGCAGTTCTTC	CASSPVGVNEQFF
TRBV29-1	TRBJ2-7	.	few	TGCAGCGCCATTTTAGGGACTGCCGAGCAGTACTTC	CSAILGTAEQYF
TRBV29-1	TRBJ1-3	.	.	TGCAGCGTTGAAGGGGTAAACACCATATATTTT	CSVEGVNTIYF
TRBV9	TRBJ2-1	TRBD2	.	TGTGCCAGCAGCGTTAGCGGGGGGGAATACAATGAGCAGTTCTTC	CASSVSGGEYNEQFF
TRBV9	TRBJ2-3	.	.	TGTGCCAGCAGCGTAGCAAGAAGCGGCACAGATACGCAGTATTTT	CASSVARSGTDTQYF
TRBV10-3	TRBJ2-1	.	.	TGTGCCATCAAGGCGGTTTACAATGAGCAGTTCTTC	CAIKAVYNEQFF
TRBV7-9	TRBJ1-5	.	.	TGTGCCAGCAGCCAGTCGGGGGACAATAGCAATCAGCCCCAGCATTTT	CASSQSGDNSNQPQHF
TRBV2	TRBJ2-5	TRBD1	.	TGTGCCAGCAGTTCCGGGACAGATGATTTACAAGAGACCCAGTACTTC	CASSSGTDDLQETQYF